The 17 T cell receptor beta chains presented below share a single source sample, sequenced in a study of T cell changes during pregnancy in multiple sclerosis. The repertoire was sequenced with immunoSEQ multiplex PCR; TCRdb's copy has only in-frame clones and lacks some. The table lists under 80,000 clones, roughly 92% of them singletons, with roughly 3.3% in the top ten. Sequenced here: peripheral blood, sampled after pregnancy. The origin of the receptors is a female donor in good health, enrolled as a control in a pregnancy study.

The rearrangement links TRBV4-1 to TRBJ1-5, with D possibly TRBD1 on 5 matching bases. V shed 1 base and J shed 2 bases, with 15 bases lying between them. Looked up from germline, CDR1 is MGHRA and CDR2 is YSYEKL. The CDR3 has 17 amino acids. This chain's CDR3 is CASSQGRAFRGNQPQHF. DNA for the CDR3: TGCGCCAGCAGCCAAGGCAGGGCGTTTAGGGGCAATCAGCCCCAGCATTTT.

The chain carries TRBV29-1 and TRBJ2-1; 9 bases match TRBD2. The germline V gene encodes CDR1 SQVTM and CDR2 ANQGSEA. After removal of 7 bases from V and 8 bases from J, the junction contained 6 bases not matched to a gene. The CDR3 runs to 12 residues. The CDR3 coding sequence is TGCAGCGGGGCGGGGGGGGTCGATGAGCAGTTCTTC. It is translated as CSGAGGVDEQFF.

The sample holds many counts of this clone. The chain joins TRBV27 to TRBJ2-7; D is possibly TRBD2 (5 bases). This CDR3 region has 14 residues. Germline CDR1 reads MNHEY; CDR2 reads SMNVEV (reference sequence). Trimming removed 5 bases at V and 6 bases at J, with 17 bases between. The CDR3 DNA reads TGTGCCAGCAGTAGGGAGATCCGTGGGGTCGAGCAGTACTTC. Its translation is CASSREIRGVEQYF.

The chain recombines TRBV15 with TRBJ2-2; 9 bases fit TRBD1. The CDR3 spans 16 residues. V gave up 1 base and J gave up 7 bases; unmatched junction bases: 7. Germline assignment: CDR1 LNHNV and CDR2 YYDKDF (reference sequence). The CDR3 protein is CATSRVRDRVIGELFF. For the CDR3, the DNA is TGTGCCACCAGCAGAGTTCGGGACAGGGTAATCGGGGAGCTGTTTTTT.

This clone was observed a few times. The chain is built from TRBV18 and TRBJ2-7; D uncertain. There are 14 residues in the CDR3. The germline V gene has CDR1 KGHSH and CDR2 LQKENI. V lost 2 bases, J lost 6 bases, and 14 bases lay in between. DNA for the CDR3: TGTGCCAGCTCACCAAGCCAGGCCCTCAGCGAGCAGTACTTC. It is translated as CASSPSQALSEQYF. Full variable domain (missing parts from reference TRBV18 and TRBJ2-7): NAGVMQNPRHLVRRRGQEARLRCSPMKGHSHVYWYRQLPEEGLKFMVYLQKENIIDESGMPKERFSAEFPKEGPSILRIQQVVRGDSAAYFCASSPSQALSEQYFGPGTRLTVT.

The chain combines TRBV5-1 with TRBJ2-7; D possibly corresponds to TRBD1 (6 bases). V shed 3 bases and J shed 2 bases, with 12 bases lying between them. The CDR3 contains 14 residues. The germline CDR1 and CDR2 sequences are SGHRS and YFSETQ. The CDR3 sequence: CASSWKQGTYEQYF. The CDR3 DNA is TGCGCCAGCAGCTGGAAACAGGGCACCTACGAGCAGTACTTC.

The CDR3 here is CATSRGLATFTDTQYF. The DNA for the CDR3 is TGTGCCACCAGCAGGGGACTAGCCACTTTCACAGATACGCAGTATTTT. This chain connects TRBV15 to TRBJ2-3, with 9 bases lining up with TRBD2. V was clipped by 3 bases and J by 2 bases; unmatched bases: 6. The CDR3 loop spans 16 amino acids. Germline V CDR1 and CDR2: LNHNV, YYDKDF (reference sequence).

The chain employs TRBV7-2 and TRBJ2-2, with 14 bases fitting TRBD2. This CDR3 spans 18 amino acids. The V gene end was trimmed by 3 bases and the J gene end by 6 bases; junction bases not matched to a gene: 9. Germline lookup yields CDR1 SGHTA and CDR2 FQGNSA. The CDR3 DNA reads TGTGCCAGCAGCTTGGGACTAGCGGGAGAGGTGGGGTCCGGGGAGCTGTTTTTT. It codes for CASSLGLAGEVGSGELFF.

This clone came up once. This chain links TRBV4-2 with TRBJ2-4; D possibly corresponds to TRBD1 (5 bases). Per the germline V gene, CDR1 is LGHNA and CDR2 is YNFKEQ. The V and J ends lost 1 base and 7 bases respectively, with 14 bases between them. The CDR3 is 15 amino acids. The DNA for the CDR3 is TGTGCCAGCAGCCAAGTTTTCGTCGACAGCAACATTCAGTACTTC. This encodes CASSQVFVDSNIQYF.

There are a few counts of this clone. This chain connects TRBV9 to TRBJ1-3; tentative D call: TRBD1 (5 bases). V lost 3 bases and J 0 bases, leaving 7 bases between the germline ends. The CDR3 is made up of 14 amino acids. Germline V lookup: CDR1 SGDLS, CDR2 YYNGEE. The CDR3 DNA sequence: TGTGCCAGCAGCGAGACAGACTCTGGAAACACCATATATTTT. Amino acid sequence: CASSETDSGNTIYF.

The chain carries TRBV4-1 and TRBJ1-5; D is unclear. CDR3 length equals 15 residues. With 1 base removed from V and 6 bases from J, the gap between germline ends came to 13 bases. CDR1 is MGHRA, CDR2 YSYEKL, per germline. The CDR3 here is CASSQGGLTGQPQHF. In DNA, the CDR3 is TGCGCCAGCAGCCAAGGAGGGTTGACGGGTCAGCCCCAGCATTTT.

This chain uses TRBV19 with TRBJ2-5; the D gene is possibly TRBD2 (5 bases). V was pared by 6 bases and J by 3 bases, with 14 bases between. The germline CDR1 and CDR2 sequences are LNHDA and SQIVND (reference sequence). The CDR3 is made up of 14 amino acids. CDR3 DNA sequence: TGTGCCAGTAGATCCTTTCTGAGGGAAGAGACCCAGTACTTC. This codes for CASRSFLREETQYF.

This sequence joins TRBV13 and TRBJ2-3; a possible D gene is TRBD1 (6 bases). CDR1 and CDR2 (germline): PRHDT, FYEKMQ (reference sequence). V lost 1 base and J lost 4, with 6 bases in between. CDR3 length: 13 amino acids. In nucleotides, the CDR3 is TGTGCCAGCAGCTTAGACAGGGCAGATACGCAGTATTTT. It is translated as CASSLDRADTQYF.

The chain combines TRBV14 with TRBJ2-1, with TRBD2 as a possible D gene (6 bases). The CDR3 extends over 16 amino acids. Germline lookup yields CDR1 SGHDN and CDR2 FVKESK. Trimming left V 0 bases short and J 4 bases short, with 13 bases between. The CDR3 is CASSQEFISGYNEQFF. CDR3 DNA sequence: TGTGCCAGCAGCCAAGAGTTTATTAGCGGTTACAATGAGCAGTTCTTC.

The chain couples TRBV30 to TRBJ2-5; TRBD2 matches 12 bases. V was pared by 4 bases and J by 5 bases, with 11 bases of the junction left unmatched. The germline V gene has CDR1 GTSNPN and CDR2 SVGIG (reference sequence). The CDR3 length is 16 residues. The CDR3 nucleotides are TGTGCCTGGAATCCCTCGACTAGCGGGAGTATGGAGACCCAGTACTTC. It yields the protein CAWNPSTSGSMETQYF.

The DNA for the CDR3 is TGCGCCAGCATCGCTAACCTTGGGCGAGGGGGAAACACCATATATTTT. Translation: CASIANLGRGGNTIYF. J is TRBJ1-3 and V is TRBV10-2; unclear D gene. The ends were cut back, 7 bases at V and 4 bases at J, with 20 bases in the middle. The CDR3 length is 16 residues. The germline V gene encodes CDR1 WSHSY and CDR2 SAAADI.

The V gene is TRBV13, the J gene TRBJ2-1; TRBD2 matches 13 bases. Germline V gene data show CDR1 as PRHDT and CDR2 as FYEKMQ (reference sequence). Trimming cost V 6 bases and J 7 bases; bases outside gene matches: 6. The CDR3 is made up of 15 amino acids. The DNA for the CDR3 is TGTGCCAGCAGTACTAGGACTAGCGGGAGTAATGAGCAGTTCTTC. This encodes CASSTRTSGSNEQFF.